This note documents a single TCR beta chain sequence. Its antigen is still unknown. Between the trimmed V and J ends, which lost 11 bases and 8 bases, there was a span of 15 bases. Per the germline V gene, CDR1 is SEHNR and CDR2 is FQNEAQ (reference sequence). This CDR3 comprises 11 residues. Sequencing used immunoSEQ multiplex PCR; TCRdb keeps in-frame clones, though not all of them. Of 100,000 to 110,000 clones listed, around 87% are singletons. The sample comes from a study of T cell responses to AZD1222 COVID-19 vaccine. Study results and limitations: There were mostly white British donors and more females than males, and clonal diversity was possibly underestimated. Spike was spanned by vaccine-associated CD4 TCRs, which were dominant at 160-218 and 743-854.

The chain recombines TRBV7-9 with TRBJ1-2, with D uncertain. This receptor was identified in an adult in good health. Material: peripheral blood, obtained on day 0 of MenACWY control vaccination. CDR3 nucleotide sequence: TGTGCCGGTGGAATTGCGGGCGGCTACACCTTC. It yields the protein CAGGIAGGYTF. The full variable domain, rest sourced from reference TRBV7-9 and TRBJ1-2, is DTGVSQNPRHKITKRGQNVTFRCDPISEHNRLYWYRQTLGQGPEFLTYFQNEAQLEKSRLLSDRFSAERPKGSFSTLEIQRTEQGDSAMYLCAGGIAGGYTFGSGTRLTVV.